The clone carrying this TCR beta chain was detected ten times or more. The V gene's germline CDR1 is DFQATT and CDR2 SNEGSKA (reference sequence). Trimming took 6 bases from V and 0 from J, leaving 12 bases between them. This CDR3 has 14 amino acids. The data belong to a study of T cells after yellow fever vaccination. By 5'RACE template switching, TCR cDNA was produced, with a universal primer site and UMIs added in the process. TCRdb fed the 5' RACE reads into MiXCR, producing one record per CDR3 protein. The table has 55,000 or so distinct CDR3 sequences, about 6.6% seen once. Findings of the study overall: From the bulk population, abundant clonotypes could contaminate and appear within FACS-sorted repertoires.

This clonotype originated in a man younger than 35 who received the YFV17D yellow fever vaccine. This chain links TRBV20-1 with TRBJ2-1; D remains ambiguous. The sample consisted of CD8+ T cells not binding an NS4B(214-222) dextramer, sorted from PBMCs, taken more than 40 days after the first yellow fever vaccination. The CDR3 protein is CSAPVPYSYNEQFF. CDR3 sequence (DNA): TGCAGTGCCCCAGTCCCCTACTCCTACAATGAGCAGTTCTTC.